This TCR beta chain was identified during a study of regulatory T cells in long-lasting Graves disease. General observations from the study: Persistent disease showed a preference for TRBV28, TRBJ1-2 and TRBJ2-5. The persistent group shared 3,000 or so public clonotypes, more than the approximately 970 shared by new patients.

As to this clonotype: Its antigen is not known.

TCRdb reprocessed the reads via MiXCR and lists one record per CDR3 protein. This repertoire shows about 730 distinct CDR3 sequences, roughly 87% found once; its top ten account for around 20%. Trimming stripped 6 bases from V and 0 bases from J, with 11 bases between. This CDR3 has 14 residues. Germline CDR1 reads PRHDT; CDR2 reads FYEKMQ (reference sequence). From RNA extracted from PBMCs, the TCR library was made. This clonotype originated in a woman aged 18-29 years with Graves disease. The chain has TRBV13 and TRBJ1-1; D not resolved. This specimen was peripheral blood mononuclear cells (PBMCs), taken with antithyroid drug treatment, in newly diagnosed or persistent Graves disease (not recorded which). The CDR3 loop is CASSRPNMNTEAFF. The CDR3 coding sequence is TGTGCCAGCAGTAGGCCGAACATGAACACTGAAGCTTTCTTT.